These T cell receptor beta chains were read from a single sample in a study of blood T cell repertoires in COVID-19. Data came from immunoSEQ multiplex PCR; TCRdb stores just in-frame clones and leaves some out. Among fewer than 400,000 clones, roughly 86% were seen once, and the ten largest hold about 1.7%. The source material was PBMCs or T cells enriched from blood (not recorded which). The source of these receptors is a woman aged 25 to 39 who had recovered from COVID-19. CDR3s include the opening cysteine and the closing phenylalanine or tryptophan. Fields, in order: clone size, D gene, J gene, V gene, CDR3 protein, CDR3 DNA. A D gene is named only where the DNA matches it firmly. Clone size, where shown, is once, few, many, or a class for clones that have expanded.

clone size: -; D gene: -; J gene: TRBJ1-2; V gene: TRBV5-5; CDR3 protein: CASSLDYTDGYTF; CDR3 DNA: TGTGCCAGCAGCTTGGATTATACAGATGGCTACACCTTC
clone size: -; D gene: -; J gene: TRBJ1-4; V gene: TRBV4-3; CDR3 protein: CASSQETDSLNEKLFF; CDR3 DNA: TGCGCCAGCAGCCAGGAAACCGACAGCCTTAATGAAAAACTGTTTTTT
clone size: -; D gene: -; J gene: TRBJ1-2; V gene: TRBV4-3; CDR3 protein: CASSQGAEANYGYTF; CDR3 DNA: TGCGCCAGCAGCCAGGGGGCGGAAGCTAACTATGGCTACACCTTC
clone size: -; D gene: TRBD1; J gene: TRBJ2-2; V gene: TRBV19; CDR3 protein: CASSPWTGAPPGELFF; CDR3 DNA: TGTGCCAGTAGTCCCTGGACAGGGGCACCCCCCGGGGAGCTGTTTTTT
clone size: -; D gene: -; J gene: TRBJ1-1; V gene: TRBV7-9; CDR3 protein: CASSLAPGHLFGTEAFF; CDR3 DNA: TGTGCCAGCAGCTTGGCCCCGGGACACCTTTTTGGCACTGAAGCTTTCTTT
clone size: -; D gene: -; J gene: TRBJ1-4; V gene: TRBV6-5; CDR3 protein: CASTSTRSNEKLFF; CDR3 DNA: TGTGCCAGCACCTCAACTCGGAGTAATGAAAAACTGTTTTTT
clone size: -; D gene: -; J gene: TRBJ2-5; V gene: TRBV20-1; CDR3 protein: CSASDYLQETQYF; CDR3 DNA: TGCAGTGCTAGTGACTACCTCCAAGAGACCCAGTACTTC
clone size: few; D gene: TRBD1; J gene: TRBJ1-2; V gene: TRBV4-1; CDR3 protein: CASSPDDRANYGYTF; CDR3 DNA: TGCGCCAGCAGCCCCGACGACAGGGCTAACTATGGCTACACCTTC
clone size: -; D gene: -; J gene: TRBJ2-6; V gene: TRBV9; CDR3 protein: CASSVAGSGANVLTF; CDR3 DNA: TGTGCCAGCAGCGTAGCAGGCTCTGGGGCCAACGTCCTGACTTTC
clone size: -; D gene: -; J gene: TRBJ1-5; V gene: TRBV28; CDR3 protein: CASSFQAFNLPQHF; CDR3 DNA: TGTGCCAGCAGTTTTCAAGCTTTCAATCTGCCCCAGCATTTT
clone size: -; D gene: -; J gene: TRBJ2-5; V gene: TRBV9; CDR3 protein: CASSVGGGTETQYF; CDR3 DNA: TGTGCCAGCAGCGTAGGTGGGGGGACGGAGACCCAGTACTTC
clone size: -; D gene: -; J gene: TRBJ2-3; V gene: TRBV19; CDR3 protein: CASSPYLGTDTQYF; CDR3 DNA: TGTGCCAGTAGTCCCTACCTAGGCACAGATACGCAGTATTTT